The following is a T cell receptor beta chain sequence with its context. The antigen remains unidentified. The sample originates from a study of T-cell reconstitution after alpha-beta-depleted transplantation in children. Broader study findings: The main origin of T-cell counts and diversity one year after transplant was newly produced T cells.

V was clipped by 6 bases and J by 5 bases; unmatched bases: 5. The CDR3 covers 12 residues. In germline, CDR1 is DFQATT, CDR2 SNEGSKA (reference sequence). Researchers prepared the TCRbeta library using unique molecular identifiers, the study reports. TCRdb processed the PCR reads anew with MiXCR; each CDR3 protein has one entry. The data contain 250,000 to 400,000 distinct CDR3 sequences, around 25% of them singletons. The chain couples TRBV20-1 to TRBJ2-3, with 7 bases identical to TRBD1. This specimen was PBMCs, mostly from graft donor cells, taken 180 days after TCRalphabeta/CD19-depleted stem cell transplant. The TCR was taken from a male patient aged 10 to 17 who had a stem cell transplant for acute lymphoblastic leukemia, so the T cells may come from the graft donor. The CDR3 bases are TGCAGTGCCTACAGGGGCAAAGATACGCAGTATTTT. Translating gives CSAYRGKDTQYF.